The present entry profiles one TCR beta chain with its context. Germline assignment: CDR1 SNHLY and CDR2 FYNNEI. V shed 9 bases and J 1 base; nucleotides not matched to a gene: 15. The CDR3 loop spans 16 amino acids. This sample stems from a study of blood T cell repertoires in COVID-19. For the study at large: Specimens from acute and convalescent COVID-19 originated in the United States, Italy and Spain. From T cells, B-cell-depleted T cells, or PBMCs came the material, which was cDNA or gDNA.

All enrollees were roughly 18 to 89 years old and from fewer than 30 US areas. Cohort assignment relied on participant-reported clinical history. Clones were read by immunoSEQ multiplex PCR, and TCRdb kept only the in-frame ones, dropping some. The sample yields more than 400,000 clones, about 90% seen once. The source of this sequence is a man between 18 and 35 years old who had recovered from COVID-19. Sequences were obtained from PBMCs or T cells enriched from blood (not recorded which). The genes are TRBV2 and TRBJ2-7, with 7 bases that match TRBD2. The CDR3 DNA reads TGTGCCAGTATTAACCAAGGGGAGGGGAAGTCCTACGAGCAGTACTTC. As protein: CASINQGEGKSYEQYF.